This T cell receptor (beta chain) was identified in a study of blood T cell repertoires in COVID-19 (dated by TCRdb to the early 2020s). Looking at the study overall: Samples covering the acute and convalescent phases of COVID-19 were provided by collaborators in the United States, Italy and Spain. A de-identified subject ID, COVID-19 status, age in years and sex were almost always included in the sample metadata. Deeply sampled blood TCRbeta repertoires from subjects exposed to, actively infected with, or recovered from COVID-19 were included in the dataset. The prospective study material was composed of cDNA or gDNA derived from T cells, B-cell-depleted T cells, or PBMCs. Where available, HLA class I and class II types were obtained from metadata supplied by the sample provider rather than from assay-based typing. The repertoires were released in a freely available public database meant as a resource for research on the immune response to SARS-CoV-2. The samples were drawn from the first 160 participants of the ongoing ImmuneRACE study and from 1,254 subjects provided by 6 global collaborators. The study at large found these results: How much clinical and demographic metadata was included differed by source and by participant, and the metadata was provided uncurated.

The collaborating institutions used their own protocols to collect whole blood in K2EDTA tubes. For TCRbeta analysis, collaborators shipped samples as frozen whole blood, isolated PBMCs, or DNA extracted from either of those sample types. From the cysteine through the phenylalanine, the CDR3 covers 16 amino acids. The CDR3 DNA has 48 bases and is translated from base 1. From a lookup of the germline V gene (reference sequence), CDR1 and CDR2 are SGHKS and YYEKEE. The V end loses 1 base and the J end loses 1 base, and a stretch of 12 bases separates them. In regard to this clone: Which antigen it targets is not known. Per-base qualities were not stored, and no clone one base away is much larger.

TCRbeta CDR3 regions were amplified from genomic DNA by means of the immunoSEQ Assay, a bias-controlled multiplex PCR. From the authors' description of their analysis: Within the assay, amplification of reference gene primers was used to estimate how many nucleated cells each sample contained. Sequence reads were collapsed and filtered to measure the absolute abundance of every unique TCRbeta CDR3 rearrangement. Productive Simpson clonality was computed per sample as the square root of Simpson's diversity index over productive rearrangements. TCRdb holds this immuneACCESS table with in-frame rearrangements only. Some clones are missing; in checked studies, unresolved V genes explain under half, and the rest has no known cause. The DNA was the basis for D and trimming; V, J and clone size are from that table. The sample table lists around 90,000 clones, 75% to 85% of them with a count of one. Together, the top ten hold 10% to 15% of the sample.

The sequence was collected from a human donor in a cohort sampled during active COVID-19. Sequencing used peripheral blood. The chain is assembled from TRBV5-5 and TRBJ2-1; a tentative D call is TRBD2 (6 bases match). DNA sequence: TGTGCCAGCAGCTTGAAGGACTATAGGTCCTACAATGAGCAGTTCTTC. Its protein reads: CASSLKDYRSYNEQFF.